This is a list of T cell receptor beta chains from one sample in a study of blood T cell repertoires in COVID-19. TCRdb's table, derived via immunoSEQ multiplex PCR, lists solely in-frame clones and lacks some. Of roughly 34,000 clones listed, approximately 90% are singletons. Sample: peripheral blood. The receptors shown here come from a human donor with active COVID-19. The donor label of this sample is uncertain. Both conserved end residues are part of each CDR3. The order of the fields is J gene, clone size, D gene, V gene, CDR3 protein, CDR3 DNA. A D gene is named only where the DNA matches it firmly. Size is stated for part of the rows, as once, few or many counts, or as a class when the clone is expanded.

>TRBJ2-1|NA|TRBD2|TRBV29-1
CSVRTSSYNEQFF
TGCAGCGTCAGGACTAGCTCCTACAATGAGCAGTTCTTC
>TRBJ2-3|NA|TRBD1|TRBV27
CASSSRDSFTDTQYF
TGTGCCAGCAGTTCCCGGGACAGCTTCACAGATACGCAGTATTTT
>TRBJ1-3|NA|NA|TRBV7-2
CASSLVPTGGSGNTIYF
TGTGCCAGCAGCTTAGTACCGACAGGAGGCTCTGGAAACACCATATATTTT
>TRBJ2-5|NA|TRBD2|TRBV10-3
CAIRGLAVETQYF
TGTGCCATCAGAGGACTAGCGGTGGAGACCCAGTACTTC
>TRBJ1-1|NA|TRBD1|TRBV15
CATSLDRVDTEAFF
TGTGCCACCAGCCTGGACAGGGTGGACACTGAAGCTTTCTTT
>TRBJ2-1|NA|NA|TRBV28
CASSLLRGSYNEQFF
TGTGCCAGCAGTTTATTGCGGGGCTCCTACAATGAGCAGTTCTTC
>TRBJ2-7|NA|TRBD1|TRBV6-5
CASSPRQGPYEQYF
TGTGCCAGCAGTCCGAGACAGGGACCCTACGAGCAGTACTTC
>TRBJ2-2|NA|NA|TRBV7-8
CASSLRANPGHRNTGELFF
TGTGCCAGCAGCTTACGCGCCAACCCGGGACACCGGAACACCGGGGAGCTGTTTTTT
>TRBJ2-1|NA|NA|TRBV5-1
CASSLAGGMIYNEQFF
TGCGCCAGCAGCTTGGCTGGCGGGATGATCTACAATGAGCAGTTCTTC
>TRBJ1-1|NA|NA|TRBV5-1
CASSLVGQQMNTEAFF
TGCGCCAGCAGCTTGGTAGGACAGCAAATGAACACTGAAGCTTTCTTT
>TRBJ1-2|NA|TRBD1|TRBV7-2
CASSLRGRGSDGYTF
TGTGCCAGCAGCTTACGCGGCAGGGGGTCGGATGGCTACACCTTC
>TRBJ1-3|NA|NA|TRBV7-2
CASSGLDGQPSGNTIYF
TGTGCCAGCAGCGGTTTGGACGGACAACCCTCTGGAAACACCATATATTTT
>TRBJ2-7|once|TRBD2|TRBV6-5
CASRLAGGPYEQYF
TGTGCCAGCAGGCTAGCGGGAGGGCCCTACGAGCAGTACTTC
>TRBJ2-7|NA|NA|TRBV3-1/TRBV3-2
CASSHGYPSYEQYF
TGTGCCAGCAGCCACGGGTACCCGTCCTACGAGCAGTACTTC
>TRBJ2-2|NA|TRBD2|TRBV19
CASSSRTSGGTGELFF
TGTGCCAGTAGTTCTAGGACTAGCGGGGGCACCGGGGAGCTGTTTTTT
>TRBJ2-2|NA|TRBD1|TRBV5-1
CASSIGTGGNGGELFF
TGCGCCAGCAGCATAGGGACAGGGGGAAATGGCGGGGAGCTGTTTTTT
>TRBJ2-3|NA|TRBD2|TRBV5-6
CASSRTSGTSDTQYF
TGTGCCAGCAGCCGGACTAGCGGGACCAGCGATACGCAGTATTTT
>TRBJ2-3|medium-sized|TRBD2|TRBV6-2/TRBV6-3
CASSSVGLAGPDTQYF
TGTGCCAGCAGCTCTGTAGGACTAGCGGGACCAGATACGCAGTATTTT
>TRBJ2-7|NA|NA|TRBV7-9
CASSLAPGHSRSYEQYF
TGTGCCAGCAGCTTAGCCCCCGGACACTCTCGCTCCTACGAGCAGTACTTC
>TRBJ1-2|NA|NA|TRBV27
CASSFAGGGYTF
TGTGCCAGCAGTTTTGCCGGAGGAGGCTACACCTTC
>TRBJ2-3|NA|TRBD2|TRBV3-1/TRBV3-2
CASSQGSLAGRTDTQYF
TGTGCCAGCAGCCAAGGCTCCCTAGCGGGACGCACAGATACGCAGTATTTT
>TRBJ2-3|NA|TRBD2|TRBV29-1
CSVAGTSGTDTQYF
TGCAGCGTAGCCGGGACTAGCGGCACAGATACGCAGTATTTT
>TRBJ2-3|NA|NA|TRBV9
CASSPPGSADTQYF
TGTGCCAGCAGCCCCCCCGGGAGTGCAGATACGCAGTATTTT
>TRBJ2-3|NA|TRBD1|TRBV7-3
CASSRDRVVTDTQYF
TGTGCCAGCAGCAGAGACAGGGTTGTGACAGATACGCAGTATTTT
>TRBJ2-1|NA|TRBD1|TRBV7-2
CASSVGQPLSEQFF
TGTGCCAGCAGCGTGGGACAGCCCCTTTCTGAGCAGTTCTTC
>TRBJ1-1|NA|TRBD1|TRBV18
CASSPGQGGNTEAFF
TGTGCCAGCTCACCCGGACAGGGGGGGAACACTGAAGCTTTCTTT
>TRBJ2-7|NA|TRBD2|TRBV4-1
CASSQDLASGAAYEQYF
TGCGCCAGCAGCCAAGATCTAGCTAGCGGTGCCGCCTACGAGCAGTACTTC
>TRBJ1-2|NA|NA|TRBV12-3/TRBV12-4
CASSMGARGYTF
TGTGCCAGCTCGATGGGGGCACGGGGCTACACCTTC
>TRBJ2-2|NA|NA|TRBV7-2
CASSSADSYTGELFF
TGTGCCAGCAGCTCCGCGGACAGTTACACCGGGGAGCTGTTTTTT
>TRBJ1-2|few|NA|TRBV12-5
CASGQYGYTF
TGTGCTAGTGGTCAATATGGCTACACCTTC
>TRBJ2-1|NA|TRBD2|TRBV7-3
CASSKLAGVTNEQFF
TGTGCCAGCAGCAAACTAGCGGGAGTAACAAATGAGCAGTTCTTC